This T cell receptor (beta chain) was recovered during a study of human T cells and chemical hapten exposure. About the study: All through the roughly 23-week study, the scalp of each patient received diphenylcyclopropenone doses weekly. DPC 0.01% went on the upper back by patch test, with reading at 6 days.

Study outcomes and limitations: Donors' alopecia may make their immune response differ from healthy people's. Expanded TCRs grouped into significantly more large CDR3 similarity clusters than controls produced.

Time point noted: patch test 2, 6 weeks after DPC sensitization. The treatment denotes: therapeutic diphenylcyclopropenone sensitization with weekly scalp DPC. The CDR3 has 13 residues. Germline V lookup: CDR1 SEHNR, CDR2 FQNEAQ (reference sequence). With 3 bases clipped from V and 8 bases from J, the junction kept 6 bases outside the gene matches. TCRdb itself ran the RACE reads through MiXCR, one entry per CDR3 protein. The table lists a few hundred thousand distinct CDR3 sequences, just under 6.5% of them singletons. This clonotype was seen repeatedly, ten times or more. Antigen unknown. Sequencing used whole blood, obtained in connection with sensitization to the hapten diphenylcyclopropenone (DPC). The rearrangement uses TRBV7-9 and TRBJ1-2, with TRBD1 matching 7 bases. The sequence was collected from a woman aged 18-35 years with alopecia areata. Some clones in this sample may be carry-over from other donors' samples. DNA for the CDR3: TGTGCCAGCAGCTTCAGGGGGGCAATCGGCTACACCTTC. Encoded protein: CASSFRGAIGYTF.